Below are 12 T cell receptor beta chains sequenced from a single sample in a study of human T cells and chemical hapten exposure (dated by TCRdb to the early 2020s). The sample's time point, from its label and the paper: pre-sensitization, week 0. This sample's treatment or condition label indicates: therapeutic diphenylcyclopropenone sensitization with weekly scalp DPC. Libraries were prepared through RACE. Data came from a NextSeq 500. The public reads were reprocessed in TCRdb via fastp at Q25 and MiXCR, keeping in-frame beta chains. Each entry merges the rows of one CDR3 protein and shows their most common DNA and genes. The sample yields approximately 260,000 distinct CDR3 sequences; roughly 7.7% were counted once. The top ten constitute 1.2% of the sample. Source: whole blood, taken in connection with sensitization to the hapten diphenylcyclopropenone (DPC). Source of these receptors: a man younger than 30 with alopecia areata. Some clones in this sample may be carry-over from other donors' samples.

The CDR3 region is CASSFGPAGNQPQHF. In DNA form, the CDR3 reads TGTGCCAGCAGTTTCGGGCCTGCAGGAAATCAGCCCCAGCATTTT. The chain carries TRBV27 and TRBJ1-5, with no clear D. This CDR3 has 15 residues. Per germline, CDR1 MNHEY and CDR2 SMNVEV (reference sequence). V lost 3 bases and J lost 4, with 13 bases in between.

The sample holds many counts of this clonotype. This rearrangement joins TRBV4-3 to TRBJ2-7; D gene ambiguous. The germline V gene has CDR1 LGHNA and CDR2 YSLEER. The CDR3 runs 14 residues. Trimming shortened V by 0 bases and J by 4 bases, and 10 bases separated the two germline ends. CDR3 in amino acids: CASSQDAAVYEQYF. The DNA for the CDR3 is TGCGCCAGCAGCCAAGATGCGGCGGTTTACGAGCAGTACTTC.

This chain links TRBV20-1 with TRBJ2-1; 9 nucleotides line up with TRBD2. This CDR3 is built from 17 residues. V lost 3 bases, J lost 4 bases, and 13 bases stayed unmatched. Germline V lookup: CDR1 DFQATT, CDR2 SNEGSKA (reference sequence). Here the CDR3 DNA reads TGCAGTGCTAGGGGTAGCGGGGGCCCCGAAGGGTACAATGAGCAGTTCTTC. Translated: CSARGSGGPEGYNEQFF.

The chain's CDR3 is CASSFTYTDTQYF. CDR3 coding DNA: TGTGCCAGCAGCTTCACATACACAGATACGCAGTATTTT. The genes are TRBV13 and TRBJ2-3; D is ambiguous. V was cut by 3 bases and J by 2 bases, with 6 bases left in between. In germline, CDR1 is PRHDT, CDR2 FYEKMQ (reference sequence). The CDR3 is made up of 13 amino acids.

A few counts support this clonotype. The chain joins TRBV24-1 to TRBJ2-3, with D maybe TRBD1 (6 bases). V was clipped by 7 bases and J by 4 bases, with 17 bases between them. The CDR3 length is 15 residues. Germline V lookup: CDR1 KGHDR, CDR2 SFDVKD. The DNA of the CDR3 is TGTGCCACCAGAGAGGGGGTTTCGGAGGCAGATACGCAGTATTTT. Translated: CATREGVSEADTQYF.

This clonotype was observed at least ten times. The chain couples TRBV7-9 to TRBJ1-2; perhaps TRBD1 as D (5 bases). The V end lost 1 base, the J end lost 6 bases, and 6 bases lay between the germline ends. CDR3 length equals 12 residues. Germline loops: CDR1 SEHNR, CDR2 FQNEAQ (reference sequence). The CDR3 region is CASSLDRHGYTF. CDR3 nucleotide sequence: TGTGCCAGCAGCTTAGACAGGCATGGCTACACCTTC.

This clonotype occurred many times. V and J are TRBV2 and TRBJ1-2; 8 bases agree with TRBD1. CDR3 length: 14 residues. The germline V gene has CDR1 SNHLY and CDR2 FYNNEI. Germline trimming cut 0 bases from V and 4 bases from J; bases unmatched to any gene: 1. CDR3 residues: CASSEAGTGYGYTF. For the CDR3, the DNA is TGTGCCAGCAGTGAAGCCGGGACAGGCTATGGCTACACCTTC.

The sample holds many counts of this clonotype. This chain connects TRBV7-2 to TRBJ1-1, with 7 bases that match TRBD1. The CDR3 is 14 amino acids. The V and J ends lost 5 bases and 3 bases, in that order; junction bases with no gene match: 6. Germline CDR1 reads SGHTA; CDR2 reads FQGNSA. This CDR3 reads CASSQTGKDTEAFF. The CDR3, as DNA: TGTGCCAGCAGCCAGACAGGGAAAGACACTGAAGCTTTCTTT.

The chain has TRBV6-2 or TRBV6-3 and TRBJ1-1; D perhaps matches TRBD1 (6 bases). CDR1 and CDR2 (germline): MNHEY, SVGEGT. V lost 2 bases and J lost 3, with 13 bases in between. The length of the CDR3 is 15 residues. Here the CDR3 DNA reads TGTGCCAGCAGTTACCTTCGCAGGGGAGACACTGAAGCTTTCTTT. Its translation is CASSYLRRGDTEAFF.

This chain uses TRBV13 with TRBJ2-3; D is ambiguous. V lost 5 bases to trimming and J lost 3 bases, with 9 bases between them. In germline, CDR1 is PRHDT, CDR2 FYEKMQ (reference sequence). The CDR3 has 13 amino acids. The DNA for the CDR3 is TGTGCCAGCAGCAGGCCCGGGACAGATACGCAGTATTTT. It translates to CASSRPGTDTQYF.

This clonotype was seen only a few times. J is TRBJ2-3 and V is TRBV4-1; 7 nucleotides agree with TRBD2. In germline, CDR1 is MGHRA, CDR2 YSYEKL. The CDR3 covers 15 residues. Trimming cost V 6 bases and J 2 bases; bases outside gene matches: 8. In DNA form, the CDR3 reads TGCGCCAGCAGGGGGGGGGACTTCCTCACAGATACGCAGTATTTT. Residues: CASRGGDFLTDTQYF.

This clonotype was seen ten or more times. The CDR3 region is CASSVHRNTGELFF. The CDR3 DNA sequence: TGTGCCAGCAGCGTCCATAGGAACACCGGGGAGCTGTTTTTT. V is TRBV7-9 and J is TRBJ2-2; D is ambiguous. The germline V gene has CDR1 SEHNR and CDR2 FQNEAQ (reference sequence). This CDR3 has 14 amino acids. V was cut by 5 bases and J by 1 base, with 8 bases left in between.